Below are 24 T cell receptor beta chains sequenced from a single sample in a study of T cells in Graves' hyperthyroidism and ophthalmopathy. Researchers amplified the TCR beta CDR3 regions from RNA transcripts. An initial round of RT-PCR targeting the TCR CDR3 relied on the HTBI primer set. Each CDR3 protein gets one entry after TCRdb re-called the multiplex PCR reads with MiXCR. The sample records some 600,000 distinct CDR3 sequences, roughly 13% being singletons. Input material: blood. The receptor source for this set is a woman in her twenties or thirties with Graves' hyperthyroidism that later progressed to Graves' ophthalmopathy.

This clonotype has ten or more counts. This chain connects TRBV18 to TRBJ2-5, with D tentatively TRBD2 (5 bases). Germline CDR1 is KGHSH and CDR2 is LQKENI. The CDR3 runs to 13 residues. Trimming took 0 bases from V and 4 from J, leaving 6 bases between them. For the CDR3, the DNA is TGTGCCAGCTCACCACCAGGGAGAGAGACCCAGTACTTC. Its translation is CASSPPGRETQYF.

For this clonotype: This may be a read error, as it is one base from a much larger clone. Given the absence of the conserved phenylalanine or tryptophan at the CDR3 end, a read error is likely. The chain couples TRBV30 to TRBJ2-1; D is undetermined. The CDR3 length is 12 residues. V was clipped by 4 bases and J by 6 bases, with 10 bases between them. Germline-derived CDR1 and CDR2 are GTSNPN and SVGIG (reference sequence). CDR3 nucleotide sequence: TGTGCCTGGATCGGGCTGACCAATGAGCAGTTCTCC. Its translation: CAWIGLTNEQFS.

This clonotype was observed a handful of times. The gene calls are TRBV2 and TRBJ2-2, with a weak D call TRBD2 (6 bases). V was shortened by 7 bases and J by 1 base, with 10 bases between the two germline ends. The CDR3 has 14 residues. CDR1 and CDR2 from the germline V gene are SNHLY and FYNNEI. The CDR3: CASTLARNTGELFF. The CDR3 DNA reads TGTGCCAGCACCCTAGCGCGGAACACCGGGGAGCTGTTTTTT.

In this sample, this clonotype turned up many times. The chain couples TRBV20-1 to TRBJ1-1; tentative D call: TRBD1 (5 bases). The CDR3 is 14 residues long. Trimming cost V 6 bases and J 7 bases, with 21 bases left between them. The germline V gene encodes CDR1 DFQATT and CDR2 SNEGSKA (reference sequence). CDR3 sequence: CSAHPGSRAIEAFF. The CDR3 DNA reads TGCAGTGCCCACCCCGGGTCCAGGGCCATTGAAGCTTTCTTT.

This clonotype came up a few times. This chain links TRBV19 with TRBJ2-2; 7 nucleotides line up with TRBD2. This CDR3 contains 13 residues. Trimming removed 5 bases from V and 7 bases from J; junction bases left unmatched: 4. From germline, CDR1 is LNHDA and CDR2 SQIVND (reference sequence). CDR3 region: CASSPRTSGELFF. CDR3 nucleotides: TGTGCCAGTAGTCCAAGGACTAGCGGGGAGCTGTTTTTT.

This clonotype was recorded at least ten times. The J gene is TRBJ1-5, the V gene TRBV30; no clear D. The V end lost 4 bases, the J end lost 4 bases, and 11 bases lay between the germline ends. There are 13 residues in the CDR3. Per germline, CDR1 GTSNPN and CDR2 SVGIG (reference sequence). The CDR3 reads CAWNRGKNQPQHF. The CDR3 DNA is TGTGCCTGGAATCGAGGGAAAAATCAGCCCCAGCATTTT.

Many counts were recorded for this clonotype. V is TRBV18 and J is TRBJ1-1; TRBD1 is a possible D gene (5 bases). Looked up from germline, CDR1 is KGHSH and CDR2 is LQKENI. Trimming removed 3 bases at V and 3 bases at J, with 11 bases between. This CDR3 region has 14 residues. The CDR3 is CASSPPLGDTEAFF. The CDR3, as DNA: TGTGCCAGCTCACCCCCGCTAGGGGACACTGAAGCTTTCTTT.

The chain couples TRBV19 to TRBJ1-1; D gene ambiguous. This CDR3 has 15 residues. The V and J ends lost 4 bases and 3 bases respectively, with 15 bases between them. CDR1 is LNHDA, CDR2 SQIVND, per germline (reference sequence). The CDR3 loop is CASSTRPDPDTEAFF. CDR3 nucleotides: TGTGCCAGTAGTACTCGACCTGACCCGGACACTGAAGCTTTCTTT. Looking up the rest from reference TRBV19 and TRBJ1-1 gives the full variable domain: DGGITQSPKYLFRKEGQNVTLSCEQNLNHDAMYWYRQDPGQGLRLIYYSQIVNDFQKGDIAEGYSVSREKKESFPLTVTSAQKNPTAFYLCASSTRPDPDTEAFFGQGTRLTVV.

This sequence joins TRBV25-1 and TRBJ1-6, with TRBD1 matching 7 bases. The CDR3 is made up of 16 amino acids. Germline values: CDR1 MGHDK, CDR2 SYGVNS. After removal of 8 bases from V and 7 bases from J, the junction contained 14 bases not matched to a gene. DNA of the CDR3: TGTGCCAGCGGCAAAGGTCTGGGACAGCAGAATTCACCCCTCCACTTT. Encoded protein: CASGKGLGQQNSPLHF.

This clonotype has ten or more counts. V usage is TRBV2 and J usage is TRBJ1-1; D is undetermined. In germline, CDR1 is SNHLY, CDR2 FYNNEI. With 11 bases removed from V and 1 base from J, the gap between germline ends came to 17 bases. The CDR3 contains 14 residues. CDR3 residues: CASTPGEGNTEAFF. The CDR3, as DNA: TGTGCCTCCACCCCGGGAGAGGGGAACACTGAAGCTTTCTTT.

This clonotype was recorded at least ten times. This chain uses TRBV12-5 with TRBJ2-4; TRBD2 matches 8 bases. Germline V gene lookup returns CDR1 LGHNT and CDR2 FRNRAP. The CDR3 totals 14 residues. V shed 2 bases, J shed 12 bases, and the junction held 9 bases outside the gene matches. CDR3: CASGLHTSGATQYF. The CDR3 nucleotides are TGTGCTAGTGGTTTGCATACTAGCGGTGCGACTCAGTACTTC.

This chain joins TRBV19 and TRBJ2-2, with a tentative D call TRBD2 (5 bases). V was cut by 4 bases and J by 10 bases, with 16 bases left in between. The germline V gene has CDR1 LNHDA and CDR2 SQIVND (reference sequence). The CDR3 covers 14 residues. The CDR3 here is CASSNFLTSKELFF. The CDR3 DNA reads TGTGCCAGTAGTAACTTCCTTACTAGTAAGGAGCTGTTTTTT.

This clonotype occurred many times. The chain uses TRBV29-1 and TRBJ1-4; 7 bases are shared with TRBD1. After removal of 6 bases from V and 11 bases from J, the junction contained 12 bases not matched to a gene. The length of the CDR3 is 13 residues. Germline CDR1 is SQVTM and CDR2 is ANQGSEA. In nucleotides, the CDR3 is TGCAGCGTAGGACAGGAGGAATGGGGGAAACTGTTTTTT. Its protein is CSVGQEEWGKLFF.

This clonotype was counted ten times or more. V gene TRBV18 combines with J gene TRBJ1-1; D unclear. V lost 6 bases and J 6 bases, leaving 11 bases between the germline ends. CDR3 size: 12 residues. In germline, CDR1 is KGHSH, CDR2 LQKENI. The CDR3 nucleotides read TGTGCCAGCTCGGAAGGGCTTGCTGAAGCTTTCTTT. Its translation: CASSEGLAEAFF.

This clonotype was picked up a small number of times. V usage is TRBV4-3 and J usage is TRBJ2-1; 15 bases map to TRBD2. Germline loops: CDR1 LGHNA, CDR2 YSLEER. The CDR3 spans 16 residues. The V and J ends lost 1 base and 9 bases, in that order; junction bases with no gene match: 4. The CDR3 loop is CASSQGTSGRAGEQFF. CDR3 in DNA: TGCGCCAGCAGCCAAGGGACTAGCGGGAGGGCCGGTGAGCAGTTCTTC.

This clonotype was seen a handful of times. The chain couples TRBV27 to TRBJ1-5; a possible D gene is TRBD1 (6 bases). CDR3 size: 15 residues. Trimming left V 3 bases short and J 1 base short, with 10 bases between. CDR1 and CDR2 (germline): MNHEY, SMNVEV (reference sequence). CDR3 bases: TGTGCCAGCAGTTTGAGGGGGTGGAGCAATCAGCCCCAGCATTTT. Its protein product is CASSLRGWSNQPQHF.

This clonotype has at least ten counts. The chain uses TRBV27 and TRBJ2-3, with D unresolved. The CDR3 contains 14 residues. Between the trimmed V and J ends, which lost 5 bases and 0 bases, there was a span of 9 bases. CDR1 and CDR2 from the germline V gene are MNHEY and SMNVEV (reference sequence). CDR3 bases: TGTGCCAGCAGTCATCAGGCGAGCACAGATACGCAGTATTTT. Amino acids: CASSHQASTDTQYF.

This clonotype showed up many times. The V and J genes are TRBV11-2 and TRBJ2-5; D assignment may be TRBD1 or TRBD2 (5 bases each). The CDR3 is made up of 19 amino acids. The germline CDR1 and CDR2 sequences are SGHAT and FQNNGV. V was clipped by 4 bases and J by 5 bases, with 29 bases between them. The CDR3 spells CASSSLLGTIKPWGETQYF. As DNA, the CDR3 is TGTGCCAGCAGCTCCCTATTAGGTACTATCAAACCTTGGGGGGAGACCCAGTACTTC.

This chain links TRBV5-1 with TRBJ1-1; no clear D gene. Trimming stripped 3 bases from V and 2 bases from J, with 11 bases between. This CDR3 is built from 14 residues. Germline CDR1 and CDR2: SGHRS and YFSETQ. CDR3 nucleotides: TGCGCCAGCAGCTACTTAACAGCAAACACTGAAGCTTTCTTT. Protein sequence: CASSYLTANTEAFF.

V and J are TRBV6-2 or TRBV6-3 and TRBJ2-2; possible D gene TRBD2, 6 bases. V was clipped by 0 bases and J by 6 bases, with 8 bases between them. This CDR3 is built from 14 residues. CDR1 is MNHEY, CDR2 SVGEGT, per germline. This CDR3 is CASSYSGEAGELFF. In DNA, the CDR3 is TGTGCCAGCAGTTACTCGGGGGAGGCCGGGGAGCTGTTTTTT.

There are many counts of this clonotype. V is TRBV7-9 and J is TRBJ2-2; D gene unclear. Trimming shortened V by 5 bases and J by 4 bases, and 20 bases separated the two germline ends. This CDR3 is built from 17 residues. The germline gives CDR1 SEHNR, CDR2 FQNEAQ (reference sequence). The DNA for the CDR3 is TGTGCCAGCAGCAACATGCGCCCAGATTGGGGCACCGGGGAGCTGTTTTTT. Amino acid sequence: CASSNMRPDWGTGELFF.

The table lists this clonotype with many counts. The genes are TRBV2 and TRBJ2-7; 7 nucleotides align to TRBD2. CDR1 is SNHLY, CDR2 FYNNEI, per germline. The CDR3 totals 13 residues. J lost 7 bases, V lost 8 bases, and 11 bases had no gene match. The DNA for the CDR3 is TGTGCCAGCGAATTGCGGGAGCTTAGGGAGCAGTACTTC. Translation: CASELRELREQYF.

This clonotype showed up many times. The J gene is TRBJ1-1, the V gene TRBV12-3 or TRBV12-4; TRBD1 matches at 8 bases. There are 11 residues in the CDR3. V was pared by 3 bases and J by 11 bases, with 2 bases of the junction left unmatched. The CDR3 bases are TGTGCCAGCAGTTTCCGACAGGGGGCTTTCTTT. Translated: CASSFRQGAFF.

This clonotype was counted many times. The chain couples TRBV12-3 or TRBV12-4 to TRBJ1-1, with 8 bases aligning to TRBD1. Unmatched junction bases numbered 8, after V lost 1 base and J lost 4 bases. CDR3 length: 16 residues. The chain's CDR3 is CASSLVGRGQRTEAFF. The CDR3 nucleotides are TGTGCCAGCAGTTTAGTGGGCAGGGGGCAACGCACTGAAGCTTTCTTT.